These 24 T cell receptor beta chains were all obtained from the same sample, sequenced in a study of blood T cell repertoires in COVID-19. Clones were read by immunoSEQ multiplex PCR, and TCRdb kept only the in-frame ones, dropping some. The sample includes under 350,000 clones, over 75% seen only once; the top ten take 6% to 7%. The sample consisted of peripheral blood. These receptors were collected from a woman in her twenties or thirties with COVID-19, enrolled during active disease.

The chain couples TRBV19 to TRBJ2-6; perhaps TRBD1 as D (5 bases). V was cut by 5 bases and J by 2 bases, with 10 bases left in between. The germline V gene has CDR1 LNHDA and CDR2 SQIVND (reference sequence). The CDR3 totals 15 residues. CDR3 coding DNA: TGTGCCAGTAGTCGACAGACAGCTGGGGCCAACGTCCTGACTTTC. Its translation is CASSRQTAGANVLTF.

As regards this clone: This specimen includes other DNA sequences encoding the same CDR3. The chain carries TRBV30 and TRBJ1-5; no reliable D call. Per germline, CDR1 GTSNPN and CDR2 SVGIG (reference sequence). The V end was cut by 2 bases, the J end by 0 bases, with 2 bases between. This CDR3 spans 12 amino acids. The CDR3 nucleotides read TGTGCCTGGAGTCTTAGCAATCAGCCCCAGCATTTT. The encoded protein is CAWSLSNQPQHF.

The V and J genes are TRBV7-9 and TRBJ2-3; the match to TRBD2 covers 12 bases. V lost 5 bases and J lost 3; bases outside the gene matches: 6. The CDR3 totals 16 residues. CDR1 and CDR2 from the germline V gene are SEHNR and FQNEAQ (reference sequence). CDR3 sequence: CASSPTSGSGTDTQYF. CDR3 bases: TGTGCCAGCAGCCCGACTAGCGGGAGTGGGACAGATACGCAGTATTTT.

The J gene is TRBJ2-3, the V gene TRBV19; weak D call: TRBD2 (6 bases). CDR1 is LNHDA, CDR2 SQIVND, per germline (reference sequence). Trimming pared 3 bases from V and 3 bases from J, leaving 13 bases between. CDR3 length: 15 amino acids. CDR3 loop: CASSMDGSVTDTQYF. The CDR3, as DNA: TGTGCCAGTAGTATGGACGGGAGTGTGACAGATACGCAGTATTTT.

The chain links TRBV28 to TRBJ1-1, with D unclear. The CDR3 is made up of 13 amino acids. Per the germline V gene, CDR1 is MDHEN and CDR2 is SYDVKM. V lost 6 bases and J 4 bases, leaving 12 bases between the germline ends. The CDR3, as DNA: TGTGCCAGCAGCCCTTCCACGGGCACTGAAGCTTTCTTT. Translating gives CASSPSTGTEAFF.

This clone was detected a few times. This sequence joins TRBV4-2 and TRBJ1-2, with 11 nucleotides matching TRBD1. Germline V CDR1 and CDR2: LGHNA, YNFKEQ. This CDR3 has 17 residues. The junction had 7 bases not matched to a gene; V was cut back by 0 bases and J by 4 bases. Here the CDR3 reads CASSQDGQGAPSYGYTF. Here the CDR3 DNA reads TGTGCCAGCAGCCAAGACGGACAGGGGGCACCTAGCTATGGCTACACCTTC.

This clone appeared once. This chain uses TRBV18 with TRBJ2-2; 8 nucleotides line up with TRBD2. This CDR3 region has 15 residues. Looked up from germline, CDR1 is KGHSH and CDR2 is LQKENI. With V trimmed by 2 bases and J by 4 bases, 3 bases remained unmatched. The CDR3: CASSPVTSGTGELFF. CDR3 nucleotides: TGTGCCAGCTCACCAGTAACTAGCGGCACCGGGGAGCTGTTTTTT.

This clone was seen once. The rearrangement uses TRBV3-1 (or the pseudogene TRBV3-2) and TRBJ2-5, with 7 bases lining up with TRBD2. Trimming at V came to 5 bases and at J to 2 bases, leaving 2 bases not matched to a gene. The CDR3 spans 13 residues. Germline values: CDR1 LGHDT, CDR2 YNNKEL (reference sequence). CDR3: CASSEGLQETQYF. The CDR3 DNA reads as TGTGCCAGCAGCGAGGGACTACAAGAGACCCAGTACTTC.

The chain combines TRBV28 with TRBJ2-7, with TRBD2 matching over 10 bases. Germline loops: CDR1 MDHEN, CDR2 SYDVKM. Trimming removed 3 bases from V and 7 bases from J; junction bases left unmatched: 6. The CDR3 has 14 amino acids. The CDR3 spells CASSLASGSEEQYF. The DNA for the CDR3 is TGTGCCAGCAGTTTGGCTAGCGGGAGTGAAGAGCAGTACTTC.

The chain joins TRBV12-3 or TRBV12-4 to TRBJ1-5, with D unclear. The CDR3 contains 12 residues. Between the trimmed V and J ends, which lost 6 bases and 10 bases, there was a span of 13 bases. CDR3 in DNA: TGTGCCAGCAGCCTACCCGGGGTACCCCAGCATTTT. It yields the protein CASSLPGVPQHF.

This clone was observed a handful of times. The chain employs TRBV2 and TRBJ1-6, with a weak D call TRBD1 (5 bases). V was pared by 6 bases and J by 5 bases, with 14 bases between. The CDR3 totals 15 residues. CDR1 and CDR2 from the germline V gene are SNHLY and FYNNEI. CDR3 protein: CASRMGREDNSPLHF. CDR3 DNA sequence: TGTGCCAGCAGAATGGGCAGGGAGGATAATTCACCCCTCCACTTT.

The rearrangement joins TRBV28 to TRBJ1-6; no firm D call. V lost 7 bases and J 10 bases, leaving 20 bases between the germline ends. The CDR3 extends over 15 amino acids. Germline V gene sequence: CDR1 MDHEN, CDR2 SYDVKM. CDR3 DNA sequence: TGTGCCAGCACCCGGCTGGGTCGCCGGGGATCACCCCTCCACTTT. Amino acids: CASTRLGRRGSPLHF.

Only one count was recorded for this clone. V usage is TRBV4-1 and J usage is TRBJ2-7; no reliable D call. Germline V gene sequence: CDR1 MGHRA, CDR2 YSYEKL. CDR3 length: 12 amino acids. V lost 0 bases, J lost 6 bases, and 6 bases lay in between. The CDR3: CASSQDRGEQYF. The CDR3, as DNA: TGCGCCAGCAGCCAAGATCGAGGCGAGCAGTACTTC.

This clone showed up just once. This chain links TRBV11-2 with TRBJ2-1; D possibly corresponds to TRBD2 (6 bases). In germline, CDR1 is SGHAT, CDR2 FQNNGV. Trimming left V 1 base short and J 8 bases short, with 18 bases between. The CDR3 is 16 amino acids. CDR3 in amino acids: CASSLGLRPWGDEQFF. CDR3 coding DNA: TGTGCCAGCAGCTTAGGGCTGAGACCCTGGGGGGATGAGCAGTTCTTC. The full variable domain, its missing parts supplied by reference TRBV11-2 and TRBJ2-1, is EAGVAQSPRYKIIEKRQSVAFWCNPISGHATLYWYQQILGQGPKLLIQFQNNGVVDDSQLPKDRFSAERLKGVDSTLKIQPAKLEDSAVYLCASSLGLRPWGDEQFFGPGTRLTVL.

V and J are TRBV6-5 and TRBJ2-5; 9 bases align to TRBD2. The J segment lost 5 bases and the V segment lost 6 bases, leaving 7 bases of the junction unmatched. CDR3 length: 14 residues. Germline-derived CDR1 and CDR2 are MNHEY and SVGAGI. The CDR3 DNA sequence: TGTGCCAGCAGACACGGACTAGCGTACGAGACCCAGTACTTC. The encoded protein is CASRHGLAYETQYF.

This sequence joins TRBV28 and TRBJ1-1, with D uncertain. Trimming left V 6 bases short and J 4 bases short, with 12 bases between. The CDR3 contains 13 residues. Germline CDR1 is MDHEN and CDR2 is SYDVKM. CDR3 residues: CASSLTGITEAFF. The DNA for the CDR3 is TGTGCCAGCAGCTTGACGGGTATCACTGAAGCTTTCTTT.

The J gene is TRBJ1-2, the V gene TRBV28; 11 nucleotides agree with TRBD1. The CDR3 has 15 amino acids. With V trimmed by 7 bases and J by 4 bases, 8 bases remained unmatched. CDR1 is MDHEN and CDR2 is SYDVKM in the germline V gene. CDR3 residues: CASKLSGQGVYGYTF. DNA of the CDR3: TGTGCCAGCAAACTTTCGGGACAGGGGGTCTATGGCTACACCTTC.

Note on this clone: At one of its ends the junction is not consistent with the germline gene, which may arise from a read error. The rearrangement links TRBV7-7 to TRBJ2-1; D is perhaps TRBD1 (5 bases). This CDR3 spans 13 amino acids. The germline V gene encodes CDR1 SSHAT and CDR2 FNYEAQ (reference sequence). This CDR3 is CASSLSGNHEQFF. CDR3 coding DNA: TGTGCTAGCAGCTTATCAGGGAACCATGAGCAGTTCTTC.

As regards this clone: One end of the junction fails to match germline, which may point to a read error. The rearrangement joins TRBV2 to TRBJ1-4, with a tentative D call TRBD1 (5 bases). This CDR3 has 11 residues. Germline V lookup: CDR1 SNHLY, CDR2 FYNNEI. CDR3 protein: CASTSEGKRFF. CDR3 DNA: TGTGCCAGCACCTCGGAGGGGAAACGGTTTTTT.

The rearrangement links TRBV6-6 to TRBJ2-7, with 15 bases lining up with TRBD2. CDR1 is MNHNY, CDR2 SVGAGI, per germline (reference sequence). The CDR3 totals 19 residues. The V segment lost 5 bases and the J segment 6 bases; nucleotides outside the gene matches: 17. The CDR3 here is CASSRKGLAGGAAMGEQYF. In nucleotides, the CDR3 is TGTGCCAGCAGTCGGAAGGGACTAGCGGGAGGTGCGGCGATGGGCGAGCAGTACTTC.

This chain connects TRBV7-2 to TRBJ2-7; 7 positions match TRBD1. The CDR3 loop spans 14 amino acids. Germline V gene lookup returns CDR1 SGHTA and CDR2 FQGNSA. The V gene end was trimmed by 5 bases and the J gene end by 1 base; junction bases not matched to a gene: 5. CDR3 bases: TGTGCCAGCAGCGTGGACAGGTATTCCTACGAGCAGTACTTC. It is translated as CASSVDRYSYEQYF. The whole variable domain, remainder taken from reference TRBV7-2 and TRBJ2-7, is GAGVSQSPSNKVTEKGKDVELRCDPISGHTALYWYRQSLGQGLEFLIYFQGNSAPDKSGLPSDRFSAERTGGSVSTLTIQRTQQEDSAVYLCASSVDRYSYEQYFGPGTRLTVT.

This clone was counted once. The chain couples TRBV2 to TRBJ2-3, with TRBD2 matching over 8 bases. The length of the CDR3 is 15 residues. Losses at the gene ends were 7 bases for V and 2 bases for J; bases not matched to a gene: 8. From germline, CDR1 is SNHLY and CDR2 FYNNEI. This CDR3 reads CASTGRGWVTDTQYF. CDR3 DNA sequence: TGTGCCAGCACCGGGAGGGGGTGGGTCACAGATACGCAGTATTTT.

CDR3 sequence: CASSSLGQAQETQYF. The CDR3 DNA is TGTGCCAGCAGCTCCCTGGGACAGGCCCAAGAGACCCAGTACTTC. The chain carries TRBV11-2 and TRBJ2-5; 8 bases are shared with TRBD1. V trimming: 4 bases; J trimming: 1 base; junction bases outside the gene matches: 5. This CDR3 region has 15 residues. Looked up from germline, CDR1 is SGHAT and CDR2 is FQNNGV.

This sequence joins TRBV19 and TRBJ1-1; D is possibly TRBD1 (6 bases). The ends were cut back, 4 bases at V and 4 bases at J, with 13 bases in the middle. The CDR3 extends over 14 amino acids. Per the germline V gene, CDR1 is LNHDA and CDR2 is SQIVND (reference sequence). The DNA for the CDR3 is TGTGCCAGTAGTAAAACAGGGAGAGGCACTGAAGCTTTCTTT. Its protein product is CASSKTGRGTEAFF.